This T cell receptor (beta chain) appears in the sequencing data of a study of metastatic and nonmetastatic thyroid tumors. Whole-study context: It was across blood and tumor or nodule tissue from malignant and benign thyroid patients that repertoires were compared. Study results and caveats: Significantly higher TCR beta diversity was reportedly seen in malignant thyroid tumors than benign nodules, in blood and tumor.

Original methodology: A classifier for distant metastasis in papillary thyroid cancer was constructed using CDR3 differences observed across clinicopathological groups. MiXCR reprocessed the PCR reads for TCRdb. Here the V and J calls rest on TCRdb's processing, not on the authors' analysis. Of tens of thousands of clones listed, about 4% are singletons. Thyroid surgery was preceded by no treatment in any patient. This clone was seen at least ten times. Its target is not known. Germline V gene lookup returns CDR1 PRHDT and CDR2 FYEKMQ (reference sequence). This CDR3 contains 18 residues. The junction had 10 bases not matched to a gene; V was cut back by 4 bases and J by 3 bases.

The sequence was obtained from a female donor with papillary thyroid cancer or a benign thyroid nodule (not recorded which). Some clones in this sample may be carry-over from other donors' samples. V gene TRBV13 combines with J gene TRBJ2-2; 11 nucleotides align to TRBD2. The sequenced sample consisted of blood. CDR3 DNA: TGTGCCAGCAGCTCGTGGACTAGCGGGTTAATGGACACCGGGGAGCTGTTTTTT. The encoded protein is CASSSWTSGLMDTGELFF.